This TCR beta chain is drawn from a study of cytomegalovirus exposure and HLA in healthy donors. The overall study: Across around 400 genotyped donors, roughly 80% landed in the Caucasian-associated ancestry cluster. The study, taken as a whole, reports: TCR beta V- and J-gene trimming, according to a later analysis, was linked to a missense DCLRE1C variant. A later analysis found most CMV-associated TCR beta chains apparently HLA-restricted.

This clone was observed a handful of times. Antigen unknown. Primers for the PCR totalled 60 Vbeta and 13 Jbeta. TCRdb's table, derived via immunoSEQ multiplex PCR, lists solely in-frame clones and lacks some. The sample carries roughly 120,000 clones, approximately 68% recorded once. Germline CDR1 is LNHNV and CDR2 is YYDKDF (reference sequence). The CDR3 contains 20 residues. V shed 1 base and J shed 0 bases, with 24 bases lying between them. The chain combines TRBV15 with TRBJ1-2; D call uncertain. This receptor was taken from a man aged 30 to 39 in good health and CMV-seropositive. Sequencing was carried out using PBMCs. The CDR3 DNA reads TGTGCCACCAGCAGAGGATCGTCTATCCTATCCTTACGGGCTAACTATGGCTACACCTTC. Amino acid sequence: CATSRGSSILSLRANYGYTF.